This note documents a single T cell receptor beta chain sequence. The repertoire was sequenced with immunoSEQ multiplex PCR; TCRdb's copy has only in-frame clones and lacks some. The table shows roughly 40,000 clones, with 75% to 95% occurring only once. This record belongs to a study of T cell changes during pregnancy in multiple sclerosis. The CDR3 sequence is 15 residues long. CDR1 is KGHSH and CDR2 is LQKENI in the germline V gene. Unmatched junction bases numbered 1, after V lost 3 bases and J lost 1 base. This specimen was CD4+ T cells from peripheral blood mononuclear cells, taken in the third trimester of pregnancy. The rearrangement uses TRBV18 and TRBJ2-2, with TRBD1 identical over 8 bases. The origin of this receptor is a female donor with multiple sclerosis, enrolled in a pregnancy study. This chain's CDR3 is CASSPGQGNTGELFF. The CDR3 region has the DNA TGTGCCAGCTCACCTGGACAGGGGAACACCGGGGAGCTGTTTTTT.